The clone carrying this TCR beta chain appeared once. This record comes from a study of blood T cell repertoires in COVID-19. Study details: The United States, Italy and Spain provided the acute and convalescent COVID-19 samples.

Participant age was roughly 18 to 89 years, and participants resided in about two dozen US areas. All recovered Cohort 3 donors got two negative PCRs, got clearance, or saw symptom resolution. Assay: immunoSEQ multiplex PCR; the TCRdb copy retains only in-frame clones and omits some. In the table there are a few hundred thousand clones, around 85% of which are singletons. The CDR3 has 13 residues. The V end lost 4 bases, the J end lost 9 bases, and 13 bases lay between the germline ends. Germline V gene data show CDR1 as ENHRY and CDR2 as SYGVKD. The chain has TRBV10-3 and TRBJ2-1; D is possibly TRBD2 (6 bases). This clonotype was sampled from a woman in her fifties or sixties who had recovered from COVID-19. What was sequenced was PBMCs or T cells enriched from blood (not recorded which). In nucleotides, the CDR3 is TGTGCCATCAGTGCGATAGCGGAAGTTGAGCAGTTCTTC. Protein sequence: CAISAIAEVEQFF.